Reported below is one T cell receptor (beta chain). The record originates from a study of blood T cell repertoires in COVID-19. In the original processing: Nucleated cell number was recorded as an estimate derived from reference gene primer amplification. Sequencing was performed with immunoSEQ multiplex PCR; in TCRdb, only in-frame clones are kept and a portion is missing. V and J calls and clone size are those listed in that table; D and trimming were worked out from the DNA. The profile shows roughly 80,000 clones, 84% of them singletons. Germline-derived CDR1 and CDR2 are SNHLY and FYNNEI. The V end was cut by 7 bases, the J end by 1 base, with 11 bases between. The CDR3 is 15 residues long.

V usage is TRBV2 and J usage is TRBJ1-6; D unclear. This clonotype was obtained from a human donor in a cohort sampled during active COVID-19. The source material was peripheral blood. DNA of the CDR3: TGTGCCAGCACTTCAACTGCGTCCTATAATTCACCCCTCCACTTT. It is translated as CASTSTASYNSPLHF. Supplemented by reference TRBV2 and TRBJ1-6, the full variable domain reads EPEVTQTPSHQVTQMGQEVILRCVPISNHLYFYWYRQILGQKVEFLVSFYNNEISEKSEIFDDQFSVERPDGSNFTLKIRSTKLEDSAMYFCASTSTASYNSPLHFGNGTRLTVT.